The TCR beta chain described here comes from a study of blood T cell repertoires in COVID-19. TCRdb's table, derived via immunoSEQ multiplex PCR, lists solely in-frame clones and lacks some. The sample lists 250,000 to 300,000 clones, over 80% seen once, with roughly 1.2% in the top ten. Sequencing was done on a sample of PBMCs or T cells enriched from blood (not recorded which). The origin of this receptor is a human donor in a cohort exposed to, infected with or recovered from COVID-19 (not recorded which). The donor label of this sample is uncertain.

In DNA form, the CDR3 reads TGCGCCAGCAGCCAAGAACCGGGGGAGACCCAGTACTTC. Amino acids: CASSQEPGETQYF. The gene calls are TRBV4-3 and TRBJ2-5, with a possible D match to TRBD2 (5 bases). Germline CDR1 and CDR2: LGHNA and YSLEER. The CDR3 contains 13 residues. Trimming took 0 bases from V and 5 from J, leaving 7 bases between them.